This T cell receptor beta chain stems from a study of OX40 agonist ivuxolimab in advanced cancers. On the study more broadly: Participants, 75% to 85% male, averaged 60 years of age, ranging from roughly 23 to 80.

Data came from immunoSEQ multiplex PCR; TCRdb stores just in-frame clones and leaves some out. The sample yields tens of thousands of clones, about 94% seen once. The CDR3 length is 12 residues. Trimming removed 7 bases at V and 9 bases at J, with 15 bases between. Germline CDR1 SEHNR, CDR2 FQNEAQ (reference sequence). Study-wide points: Certain nonresponders additionally had low normalized T-cell clonal expansion. Circulating CD4+ and CD8+ T cells showed clonal expansion by week 6 at 0.1 to 3.0 mg/kg.

Autoimmune disease history or systemic immunosuppression excluded patients. This clone was observed once. What it binds is unknown. The rearrangement uses TRBV7-9 and TRBJ1-2; D call uncertain. The sequence was collected from an adult with an advanced solid tumor such as melanoma, head and neck, liver or kidney cancer. The sequencing here drew on CD4+ or CD8+ T cells sorted from blood, taken in a trial of the OX40 agonist ivuxolimab. The CDR3 DNA follows: TGTGCCAGCAACCCGCGGGATATAAGCTACACCTTC. As protein: CASNPRDISYTF.